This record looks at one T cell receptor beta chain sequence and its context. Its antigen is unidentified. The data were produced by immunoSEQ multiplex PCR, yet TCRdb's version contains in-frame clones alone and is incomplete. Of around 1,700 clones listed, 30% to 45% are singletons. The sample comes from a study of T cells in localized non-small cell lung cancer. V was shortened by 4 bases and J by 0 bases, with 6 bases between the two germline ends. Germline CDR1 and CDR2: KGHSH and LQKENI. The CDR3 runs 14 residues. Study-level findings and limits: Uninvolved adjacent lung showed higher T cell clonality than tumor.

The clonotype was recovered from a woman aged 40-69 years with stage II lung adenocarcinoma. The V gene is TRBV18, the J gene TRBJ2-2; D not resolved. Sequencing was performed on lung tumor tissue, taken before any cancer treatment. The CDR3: CASSQQPNTGELFF. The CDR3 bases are TGTGCCAGCTCACAACAGCCGAACACCGGGGAGCTGTTTTTT.